A single sample is the source of the 13 T cell receptor beta chains below, sequenced in a study of PD-1 blockade in mismatch repair-deficient tumors. TCRdb's table, derived via immunoSEQ multiplex PCR, lists solely in-frame clones and lacks some. The repertoire holds around 38,000 clones, with 79% as singletons. This sample comprised peripheral blood, obtained 4 weeks after starting pembrolizumab. The receptors originated from an adult with mismatch repair-deficient cancer.

The genes are TRBV4-1 and TRBJ1-5; 8 nucleotides align to TRBD1. Germline CDR1 MGHRA, CDR2 YSYEKL. The V segment lost 0 bases and the J segment 1 base; nucleotides outside the gene matches: 5. CDR3 length: 17 residues. CDR3 amino acids: CASSQDGQGTSNQPQHF. The CDR3 bases are TGCGCCAGCAGCCAAGATGGACAGGGTACAAGCAATCAGCCCCAGCATTTT.

The chain links TRBV13 to TRBJ1-2, with D possibly being TRBD1 (5 bases). Trimming pared 2 bases from V and 4 bases from J, leaving 20 bases between. Germline V gives CDR1 PRHDT, CDR2 FYEKMQ (reference sequence). The CDR3 sequence is 17 residues long. CDR3 DNA: TGTGCCAGCAGCTTAACGCTGGGCGGGACCGAGGGCTATGGCTACACCTTC. Its translation is CASSLTLGGTEGYGYTF. The entire variable domain, with the rest obtained from reference TRBV13 and TRBJ1-2, is as follows: AAGVIQSPRHLIKEKRETATLKCYPIPRHDTVYWYQQGPGQDPQFLISFYEKMQSDKGSIPDRFSAQQFSDYHSELNMSSLELGDSALYFCASSLTLGGTEGYGYTFGSGTRLTVV.

The chain recombines TRBV10-3 with TRBJ2-3; 11 bases align to TRBD2. The V segment lost 5 bases and the J segment 1 base; nucleotides outside the gene matches: 2. The germline CDR1 and CDR2 sequences are ENHRY and SYGVKD. The length of the CDR3 is 15 residues. CDR3 amino acids: CAISTSGRGTDTQYF. CDR3 nucleotide sequence: TGTGCCATCAGTACTAGCGGGAGAGGCACAGATACGCAGTATTTT.

The V gene is TRBV5-1, the J gene TRBJ2-7, with 7 bases that match TRBD2. Germline CDR1 SGHRS, CDR2 YFSETQ. CDR3 length: 17 amino acids. V shed 4 bases and J 2 bases; nucleotides not matched to a gene: 15. The CDR3 region has the DNA TGCGCCAGCAGCCCAGTAGGTGCGGGAGACCCGCCCTACGAGCAGTACTTC. Protein product: CASSPVGAGDPPYEQYF.

This clone was recorded a few times. The sample has other DNA sequences that encode this CDR3 too. The rearrangement links TRBV4-3 to TRBJ2-6, with D unresolved. The CDR3 has 16 amino acids. Germline V lookup: CDR1 LGHNA, CDR2 YSLEER. Trimming pared 0 bases from V and 0 bases from J, leaving 6 bases between. CDR3 nucleotide sequence: TGCGCCAGCAGCCAAGACAGCTCCTCTGGGGCCAACGTCCTGACTTTC. This translates into CASSQDSSSGANVLTF.

V usage is TRBV28 and J usage is TRBJ2-1; D might be TRBD1 (5 bases). V was shortened by 3 bases and J by 5 bases, with 14 bases between the two germline ends. The CDR3 loop spans 15 amino acids. Germline CDR1 reads MDHEN; CDR2 reads SYDVKM. The CDR3 sequence: CASSLWQGTDNEQFF. The CDR3 region has the DNA TGTGCCAGCAGTTTGTGGCAGGGAACGGACAATGAGCAGTTCTTC.

This clone was detected once. The rearrangement links TRBV5-1 to TRBJ2-3; TRBD2 matches 9 bases. The J segment lost 3 bases and the V segment lost 4 bases, leaving 6 bases of the junction unmatched. Germline values: CDR1 SGHRS, CDR2 YFSETQ. This CDR3 is built from 15 residues. CDR3 sequence (DNA): TGCGCCAGCAGCCCAGCGGGAGGATATACAGATACGCAGTATTTT. Residues: CASSPAGGYTDTQYF.

The rearrangement joins TRBV21-1 to TRBJ2-3; the D segment call TRBD1 is taken from the table without a DNA check. TRBV21-1 is an annotated pseudogene. The CDR3 contains 16 residues. The chain's CDR3 is CASSSHRLSSTDTQYF. DNA for the CDR3: TGTGCCAGCAGCAGTCACAGGCTATCTAGCACAGATACGCAGTATTTT.

CDR3 loop: CASSLLSRKGGTGELFF. The CDR3 bases are TGTGCCAGCAGCTTACTGTCCCGTAAGGGAGGCACCGGGGAGCTGTTTTTT. The chain links TRBV7-9 to TRBJ2-2, with D possibly matching TRBD2 (6 bases). Trimming shortened V by 2 bases and J by 4 bases, and 17 bases separated the two germline ends. The CDR3 has 17 residues. The germline V gene has CDR1 SEHNR and CDR2 FQNEAQ (reference sequence).

The chain recombines TRBV5-5 with TRBJ1-2, with D uncertain. The CDR3 loop spans 14 amino acids. V shed 2 bases and J shed 2 bases, with 10 bases lying between them. From germline, CDR1 is SGHKS and CDR2 YYEKEE (reference sequence). The CDR3 reads CASSFADLNYGYTF. DNA of the CDR3: TGTGCCAGCAGCTTCGCAGATCTGAACTATGGCTACACCTTC. Combining the CDR3 with reference TRBV5-5 and TRBJ1-2 gives the whole variable domain DAGVTQSPTHLIKTRGQQVTLRCSPISGHKSVSWYQQVLGQGPQFIFQYYEKEERGRGNFPDRFSARQFPNYSSELNVNALLLGDSALYLCASSFADLNYGYTFGSGTRLTVV.

The V call is TRBV5-6, the J call TRBJ2-1; 8 nucleotides align to TRBD2. V lost 4 bases to trimming and J lost 4 bases; unmatched junction nucleotides: 10. Germline values: CDR1 SGHDT, CDR2 YYEEEE. CDR3 size: 16 residues. CDR3 in amino acids: CASSPIAGMGYNEQFF. DNA for the CDR3: TGTGCCAGCAGCCCTATAGCGGGAATGGGATACAATGAGCAGTTCTTC. Looking up the rest from reference TRBV5-6 and TRBJ2-1 gives the full variable domain: DAGVTQSPTHLIKTRGQQVTLRCSPKSGHDTVSWYQQALGQGPQFIFQYYEEEERQRGNFPDRFSGHQFPNYSSELNVNALLLGDSALYLCASSPIAGMGYNEQFFGPGTRLTVL.

The chain couples TRBV7-2 to TRBJ2-7; tentative D call: TRBD2 (6 bases). Germline V gene lookup returns CDR1 SGHTA and CDR2 FQGNSA. V was clipped by 1 base and J by 6 bases, with 16 bases between them. CDR3 size: 15 residues. The DNA for the CDR3 is TGTGCCAGCAGCTTAGTGGGCGGGATTAACGTCGAGCAGTACTTC. Its protein product is CASSLVGGINVEQYF.

The chain couples TRBV6-5 to TRBJ1-2; D is uncertain. With 10 bases removed from V and 1 base from J, the gap between germline ends came to 13 bases. Germline V gene sequence: CDR1 MNHEY, CDR2 SVGAGI. The length of the CDR3 is 13 residues. The CDR3 loop reads CAISRTLNYGYTF. The CDR3 DNA follows: TGTGCCATCTCTAGGACCCTTAACTATGGCTACACCTTC.